The source of this T cell receptor beta chain is a study of brain metastases from non-small cell lung cancer. The CDR3 loop spans 17 amino acids. In germline, CDR1 is SGHTA, CDR2 FQGTGA. Trimming shortened V by 4 bases and J by 0 bases, and 17 bases separated the two germline ends. This clone was counted a single time. Assay: immunoSEQ multiplex PCR; the TCRdb copy retains only in-frame clones and omits some. The top ten clones hold 2% to 2.5% of a sample with approximately 1,600 clones, roughly 93% of them seen once. Sequencing input: tissue from a brain metastasis. The chain joins TRBV7-3 to TRBJ2-3, with a weak D call TRBD2 (7 bases). This receptor was obtained from a donor older than 35 with non-small cell lung cancer. This CDR3 is CASSSQAGASSTDTQYF. The CDR3 bases are TGTGCCAGCAGCTCCCAGGCGGGGGCCTCAAGCACAGATACGCAGTATTTT. The full variable domain, rest sourced from reference TRBV7-3 and TRBJ2-3, is GAGVSQTPSNKVTEKGKYVELRCDPISGHTALYWYRQSLGQGPEFLIYFQGTGAADDSGLPNDRFFAVRPEGSVSTLKIQRTERGDSAVYLCASSSQAGASSTDTQYFGPGTRLTVL.